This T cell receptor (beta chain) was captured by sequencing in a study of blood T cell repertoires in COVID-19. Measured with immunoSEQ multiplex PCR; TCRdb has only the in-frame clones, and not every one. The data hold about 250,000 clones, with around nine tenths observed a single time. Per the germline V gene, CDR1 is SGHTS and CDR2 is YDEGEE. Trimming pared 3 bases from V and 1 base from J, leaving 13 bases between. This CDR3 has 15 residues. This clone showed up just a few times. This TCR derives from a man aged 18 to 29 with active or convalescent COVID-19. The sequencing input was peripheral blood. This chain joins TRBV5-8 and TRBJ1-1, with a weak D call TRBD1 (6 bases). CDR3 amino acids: CASSSTGFRNTEAFF. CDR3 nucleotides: TGTGCCAGCAGCTCCACAGGGTTCAGGAACACTGAAGCTTTCTTT.